One sample yielded the 22 T cell receptor beta chains listed below, sequenced in a study of cytomegalovirus exposure and HLA in healthy donors. Only in-frame clones appear in the TCRdb table, and some are missing; sequencing was by immunoSEQ multiplex PCR. Here the sample spans around 150,000 clones, 70% to 90% being singletons. The sample comprised PBMCs. The receptors derive from a woman in her 30s in good health and CMV-seronegative.

The rearrangement uses TRBV18 and TRBJ1-2; D is undetermined. CDR1 KGHSH and CDR2 LQKENI come from the germline V gene. The V gene lost 2 bases and the J gene lost 3 bases, with 10 bases spanning the gap. This CDR3 comprises 14 residues. CDR3 residues: CASSPGSEHYGYTF. The CDR3 DNA sequence: TGTGCCAGCTCACCAGGGAGTGAACACTATGGCTACACCTTC.

CDR3 in amino acids: CASSQDSGAYGYTF. CDR3 DNA sequence: TGCGCCAGCAGCCAAGATTCCGGGGCCTATGGCTACACCTTC. The rearrangement links TRBV4-1 to TRBJ1-2; D is possibly TRBD1 (5 bases). The V end was cut by 0 bases, the J end by 4 bases, with 9 bases between. The CDR3 runs to 14 residues. CDR1 is MGHRA and CDR2 is YSYEKL in the germline V gene.

The chain combines TRBV5-1 with TRBJ2-5; 9 bases align to TRBD2. The junction had 22 bases not matched to a gene; V was cut back by 0 bases and J by 4 bases. Per the germline V gene, CDR1 is SGHRS and CDR2 is YFSETQ. CDR3 length: 21 amino acids. The CDR3, as DNA: TGCGCCAGCAGCTTGGCAGTAGCGGGGGTCTCCCTTAAACCCCACAGAGAGACCCAGTACTTC. It codes for CASSLAVAGVSLKPHRETQYF. Filled out from reference TRBV5-1 and TRBJ2-5, the complete variable domain reads KAGVTQTPRYLIKTRGQQVTLSCSPISGHRSVSWYQQTPGQGLQFLFEYFSETQRNKGNFPGRFSGRQFSNSRSEMNVSTLELGDSALYLCASSLAVAGVSLKPHRETQYFGPGTRLLVL.

The chain uses TRBV9 and TRBJ2-3; D remains unclear. The germline V and J ends were trimmed by 3 bases and 1 base, with 6 bases remaining between them. This CDR3 has 13 amino acids. Per germline, CDR1 SGDLS and CDR2 YYNGEE. CDR3: CASSGTGTDTQYF. CDR3 nucleotide sequence: TGTGCCAGCAGCGGGACCGGCACAGATACGCAGTATTTT.

The chain links TRBV4-2 to TRBJ2-3; D is uncertain. The CDR3 runs to 9 residues. The ends were cut back, 9 bases at V and 3 bases at J, with 1 base in the middle. Per the germline V gene, CDR1 is LGHNA and CDR2 is YNFKEQ. Here the CDR3 DNA reads TGTGCCAGTACAGATACGCAGTATTTT. Its protein product is CASTDTQYF.

The chain carries TRBV7-6 and TRBJ2-2; 11 bases align to TRBD2. V shed 3 bases and J 0 bases; nucleotides not matched to a gene: 6. Germline V gene sequence: CDR1 SGHVS, CDR2 FNYEAQ. There are 18 residues in the CDR3. DNA for the CDR3: TGTGCCAGCAGCTTTCAACTAGCGGGAGTTCCGAACACCGGGGAGCTGTTTTTT. Amino acid sequence: CASSFQLAGVPNTGELFF.

The gene calls are TRBV6-6 and TRBJ2-7; 7 nucleotides match TRBD1. After removal of 6 bases from V and 6 bases from J, the junction contained 8 bases not matched to a gene. The CDR3 length is 13 residues. Germline-derived CDR1 and CDR2 are MNHNY and SVGAGI (reference sequence). CDR3 sequence (DNA): TGTGCCAGCAGAGACAGGGTGGAGGCCGAGCAGTACTTC. This encodes CASRDRVEAEQYF.

Only one count was recorded for this clone. This rearrangement joins TRBV7-2 to TRBJ2-7; possible D gene TRBD1, 7 bases. Germline lookup yields CDR1 SGHTA and CDR2 FQGNSA. This CDR3 is built from 14 residues. V was cut by 2 bases and J by 1 base, with 9 bases left in between. The CDR3 reads CASSLPGGSYEQYF. The CDR3 region has the DNA TGTGCCAGCAGCTTACCAGGGGGGTCCTACGAGCAGTACTTC.

This rearrangement joins TRBV28 to TRBJ1-1; D call uncertain. Per germline, CDR1 MDHEN and CDR2 SYDVKM. CDR3 length: 14 amino acids. Trimming left V 7 bases short and J 6 bases short, with 18 bases between. For the CDR3, the DNA is TGTGCCAGCACTCTCGGCGGTTCCTGGGCTGAAGCTTTCTTT. Protein product: CASTLGGSWAEAFF.

This chain joins TRBV14 and TRBJ1-2, with D perhaps TRBD1 (5 bases). V lost 0 bases and J lost 8, with 13 bases in between. This CDR3 spans 14 amino acids. CDR1 SGHDN and CDR2 FVKESK come from the germline V gene. The CDR3 protein is CASSQEAQGSGYTF. DNA for the CDR3: TGTGCCAGCAGCCAAGAAGCTCAGGGCAGCGGCTACACCTTC.

V is TRBV27 and J is TRBJ2-7; perhaps TRBD1 as D (6 bases). This CDR3 spans 14 amino acids. CDR1 is MNHEY, CDR2 SMNVEV, per germline (reference sequence). V was cut by 3 bases and J by 0 bases, with 9 bases left in between. The CDR3, as DNA: TGTGCCAGCAGTTTGCAGGGGCACTCCTACGAGCAGTACTTC. Translated, it gives CASSLQGHSYEQYF.

The CDR3 DNA follows: TGTGCCAGCAGCCAAAGTACAGGGTACTACGAGCAGTACTTC. Translating gives CASSQSTGYYEQYF. The chain employs TRBV14 and TRBJ2-7; D perhaps matches TRBD1 (6 bases). Germline CDR1 and CDR2: SGHDN and FVKESK. V was pared by 2 bases and J by 3 bases, with 11 bases between. The CDR3 totals 14 residues. Full variable domain (missing parts from reference TRBV14 and TRBJ2-7): EAGVTQFPSHSVIEKGQTVTLRCDPISGHDNLYWYRRVMGKEIKFLLHFVKESKQDESGMPNNRFLAERTGGTYSTLKVQPAELEDSGVYFCASSQSTGYYEQYFGPGTRLTVT.

The V gene is TRBV6-1, the J gene TRBJ1-2; weak D call: TRBD1 (5 bases). Looked up from germline, CDR1 is MNHNS and CDR2 is SASEGT. V lost 4 bases, J lost 10 bases, and 10 bases lay in between. The CDR3 is 11 residues long. CDR3 in amino acids: CASSVGASYTF. In DNA form, the CDR3 reads TGTGCCAGCAGTGTAGGGGCCTCCTACACCTTC.

This rearrangement joins TRBV7-2 to TRBJ2-1; 8 bases align to TRBD2. The CDR3 loop spans 15 amino acids. Germline V lookup: CDR1 SGHTA, CDR2 FQGNSA. With 0 bases clipped from V and 8 bases from J, the junction kept 6 bases outside the gene matches. The CDR3 DNA reads as TGTGCCAGCAGCTTAGCCAGCGGGAGTGATTATGAGCAGTTCTTC. Protein product: CASSLASGSDYEQFF.

The V call is TRBV6-5, the J call TRBJ1-5; a weak D match, TRBD1 (5 bases). The CDR3 is 15 amino acids. Trimming took off 7 bases at V and 2 bases at J, with 15 bases between the two ends. Germline V lookup: CDR1 MNHEY, CDR2 SVGAGI. The CDR3: CASKMRGSGNQPQHF. CDR3 in DNA: TGTGCCAGCAAGATGAGGGGTAGCGGCAATCAGCCCCAGCATTTT.

This sequence joins TRBV10-3 and TRBJ1-3; D is perhaps TRBD1 (5 bases). CDR3 length: 17 amino acids. From germline, CDR1 is ENHRY and CDR2 SYGVKD. The V gene lost 7 bases and the J gene lost 0 bases, with 19 bases spanning the gap. The CDR3 reads CAITSAEGLVSGNTIYF. The DNA of the CDR3 is TGTGCCATCACGTCGGCAGAGGGGCTGGTCTCTGGAAACACCATATATTTT.

The chain recombines TRBV14 with TRBJ1-1; D not certain. Germline V gene sequence: CDR1 SGHDN, CDR2 FVKESK. V was pared by 1 base and J by 6 bases, with 9 bases between. The CDR3 extends over 13 amino acids. The CDR3 bases are TGTGCCAGCAGCCAAGGGTATTATCCTGAAGCTTTCTTT. Protein sequence: CASSQGYYPEAFF. The entire variable domain, with the rest obtained from reference TRBV14 and TRBJ1-1, is as follows: EAGVTQFPSHSVIEKGQTVTLRCDPISGHDNLYWYRRVMGKEIKFLLHFVKESKQDESGMPNNRFLAERTGGTYSTLKVQPAELEDSGVYFCASSQGYYPEAFFGQGTRLTVV.

This clone was found a few times. This chain uses TRBV19 with TRBJ1-6; D remains ambiguous. The CDR3 runs to 15 residues. The germline gives CDR1 LNHDA, CDR2 SQIVND (reference sequence). Trimming took 5 bases from V and 2 from J, leaving 10 bases between them. The CDR3 nucleotides read TGTGCCAGTAGTGCCGTGGGAACCTATAATTCACCCCTCCACTTT. Amino acids: CASSAVGTYNSPLHF.

This clone was observed a few times. The CDR3 here is CASSLRGSEAFF. The CDR3 bases are TGTGCCAGCAGCTTACGGGGTTCTGAAGCTTTCTTT. V gene TRBV7-6 combines with J gene TRBJ1-1; D gene unclear. The ends were cut back, 2 bases at V and 6 bases at J, with 7 bases in the middle. Looked up from germline, CDR1 is SGHVS and CDR2 is FNYEAQ. The CDR3 contains 12 residues.

The gene calls are TRBV19 and TRBJ2-1; 7 nucleotides agree with TRBD2. Germline CDR1 LNHDA, CDR2 SQIVND (reference sequence). This CDR3 has 14 residues. The ends lost 1 base at V and 14 bases at J; junction bases unmatched: 11. CDR3 sequence reads: CASSIGGRRGGEFF. In DNA, the CDR3 is TGTGCCAGTAGTATAGGCGGGAGAAGGGGTGGGGAGTTCTTC. Variable domain in full (rest from reference TRBV19 and TRBJ2-1): DGGITQSPKYLFRKEGQNVTLSCEQNLNHDAMYWYRQDPGQGLRLIYYSQIVNDFQKGDIAEGYSVSREKKESFPLTVTSAQKNPTAFYLCASSIGGRRGGEFFGPGTRLTVL.

This clone was recorded a few times. The chain joins TRBV28 to TRBJ1-5; TRBD1 is a possible D gene (5 bases). The V and J ends lost 1 base and 5 bases respectively, with 6 bases between them. The CDR3 covers 13 residues. Per germline, CDR1 MDHEN and CDR2 SYDVKM. Written as DNA, the CDR3 is TGTGCCAGCAGTTTATTGGGGGATCAGCCCCAGCATTTT. Protein product: CASSLLGDQPQHF.

V usage is TRBV12-5 and J usage is TRBJ2-7; no definite D call. The CDR3 is 14 residues long. Germline V gene data show CDR1 as LGHNT and CDR2 as FRNRAP. V gave up 1 base and J gave up 2 bases, with 9 bases separating them. Here the CDR3 DNA reads TGTGCTAGTGGTTTGGGAAGACTGCCCTACGAGCAGTACTTC. The encoded protein is CASGLGRLPYEQYF. The full variable domain, completed using reference TRBV12-5 and TRBJ2-7, is DARVTQTPRHKVTEMGQEVTMRCQPILGHNTVFWYRQTMMQGLELLAYFRNRAPLDDSGMPKDRFSAEMPDATLATLKIQPSEPRDSAVYFCASGLGRLPYEQYFGPGTRLTVT.